The 20 T cell receptor beta chains in this list originate from one sample, sequenced in a study of identical twins. TCRdb ran MiXCR on the 5' RACE reads and lists one entry per CDR3 protein. The sample holds around 1.7 million distinct CDR3 sequences, less than 40% seen once. Sequenced input: cord blood. The receptors come from a newborn girl in good health.

V gene TRBV6-2 or TRBV6-3 combines with J gene TRBJ2-3; tentative D call: TRBD2 (5 bases). The CDR3 totals 14 residues. The germline V gene encodes CDR1 MNHEY and CDR2 SVGEGT. Trimming shortened V by 6 bases and J by 3 bases, and 13 bases separated the two germline ends. CDR3 DNA: TGTGCCAGCAGGACCCGGGGTCGGACAGATACGCAGTATTTT. Translation: CASRTRGRTDTQYF.

This clonotype was recorded a few times. The chain combines TRBV10-3 with TRBJ2-1; 9 bases agree with TRBD1. The J call may be incorrect, as the DNA end agrees better with TRBJ2-7. There are 15 residues in the CDR3. Germline V lookup: CDR1 ENHRY, CDR2 SYGVKD. CDR3 sequence: CAISGPGQGYNEQYF. CDR3 coding DNA: TGTGCCATCAGTGGACCGGGACAGGGCTACAATGAGCAGTACTTC.

This clonotype came up a few times. One junction end does not reproduce the germline sequence, and a read error may be involved. In DNA, the CDR3 is TGTGCCAGCAGCGTAGAACCTGGGGATGAGCGGTTCTTC. Translating gives CASSVEPGDERFF. The chain has TRBV9 and TRBJ2-1; D is undetermined. The V gene's germline CDR1 is SGDLS and CDR2 YYNGEE. CDR3 size: 13 residues.

The chain links TRBV9 to TRBJ2-1; no definite D call. Germline CDR1 SGDLS, CDR2 YYNGEE. This CDR3 has 12 residues. Trimming took 0 bases from V and 7 from J, leaving 5 bases between them. CDR3 in amino acids: CASSVGPNEQFF. Written as DNA, the CDR3 is TGTGCCAGCAGCGTAGGGCCTAATGAGCAGTTCTTC.

This clonotype occurred a few times. The chain is built from TRBV28 and TRBJ2-7, with D tentatively TRBD1 (6 bases). This CDR3 contains 15 residues. With 5 bases removed from V and 7 bases from J, the gap between germline ends came to 21 bases. The germline CDR1 and CDR2 sequences are MDHEN and SYDVKM. The CDR3 DNA reads as TGTGCCAGCAGTCCACGGTACGTCTGGGACAATGAGCAGTACTTC. It codes for CASSPRYVWDNEQYF.

The V call is TRBV9, the J call TRBJ2-3, with TRBD2 matching 10 bases. This CDR3 contains 18 residues. V lost 0 bases and J lost 1; bases outside the gene matches: 8. CDR1 is SGDLS and CDR2 is YYNGEE in the germline V gene. CDR3 DNA: TGTGCCAGCAGCGTAGCTTCCTGGACTAGCGGTGGCACAGATACGCAGTATTTT. Translated: CASSVASWTSGGTDTQYF.

The CDR3 DNA reads as TGCAGCGTTGTCGGTAGGACGGCCGATGGCTACACCTTC. It yields the protein CSVVGRTADGYTF. The chain couples TRBV29-1 to TRBJ1-2; D remains unclear. Germline CDR1 reads SQVTM; CDR2 reads ANQGSEA. The CDR3 length is 13 residues. Between the trimmed V and J ends, which lost 4 bases and 6 bases, there was a span of 15 bases.

In its sample, this clonotype was seen a few times. The rearrangement links TRBV20-1 to TRBJ2-7; TRBD1 might be the D (5 bases). This CDR3 region has 12 residues. From germline, CDR1 is DFQATT and CDR2 SNEGSKA (reference sequence). CDR3: CSIRQSSYEQYF. The CDR3 DNA sequence: TGCAGCATCCGACAGAGCTCCTACGAGCAGTACTTC.

In its sample, this clonotype was seen many times. The chain is built from TRBV11-2 and TRBJ2-3, with a tentative D call TRBD1 (5 bases). Germline values: CDR1 SGHAT, CDR2 FQNNGV. The V end was cut by 5 bases, the J end by 5 bases, with 8 bases between. CDR3 length: 12 amino acids. DNA of the CDR3: TGTGCCAGCAGCGATAGGGGAGATACGCAGTATTTT. Translated, it gives CASSDRGDTQYF. Variable domain in full (rest from reference TRBV11-2 and TRBJ2-3): EAGVAQSPRYKIIEKRQSVAFWCNPISGHATLYWYQQILGQGPKLLIQFQNNGVVDDSQLPKDRFSAERLKGVDSTLKIQPAKLEDSAVYLCASSDRGDTQYFGPGTRLTVL.

This clonotype turned up a few times. The CDR3 region has the DNA TGTGCCAGCAGCTTACCGGACCTAAAAAACAATGAGCAGTACTTC. Protein sequence: CASSLPDLKNNEQYF. This chain uses TRBV11-1 with TRBJ2-5; D is unclear. The CDR3 sequence is 15 residues long. V was shortened by 2 bases and J by 11 bases, with 21 bases between the two germline ends. Per germline, CDR1 SGHAT and CDR2 FQDESV (reference sequence). Together with reference TRBV11-1 and TRBJ2-5, the CDR3 gives the full variable domain: EAEVAQSPRYKITEKSQAVAFWCDPISGHATLYWYRQILGQGPELLVQFQDESVVDDSQLPKDRFSAERLKGVDSTLKIQPAELGDSAMYLCASSLPDLKNNEQYFGPGTRLLVL.

This chain joins TRBV15 and TRBJ2-4; perhaps TRBD2 as D (5 bases). Germline V gene sequence: CDR1 LNHNV, CDR2 YYDKDF (reference sequence). V was trimmed by 0 bases and J by 13 bases, leaving 25 bases between them. There are 17 residues in the CDR3. The CDR3 loop reads CATSRDRGADLYNEQYF. The CDR3 DNA is TGTGCCACCAGCAGAGATCGGGGAGCGGATCTCTACAATGAGCAGTACTTC.

A few counts support this clonotype. The chain is built from TRBV5-6 and TRBJ2-7; D possibly corresponds to TRBD1 (5 bases). CDR3 length: 14 residues. Trimming left V 0 bases short and J 3 bases short, with 10 bases between. Germline loops: CDR1 SGHDT, CDR2 YYEEEE. The chain's CDR3 is CASSLVGANYEQYF. CDR3 nucleotides: TGTGCCAGCAGCTTGGTTGGGGCTAACTACGAGCAGTACTTC.

This clonotype has a handful of counts. The genes are TRBV5-6 and TRBJ2-1; a weak D match, TRBD1 (5 bases). The CDR3 contains 15 residues. V shed 0 bases and J shed 5 bases, with 12 bases lying between them. Germline V gene sequence: CDR1 SGHDT, CDR2 YYEEEE. The CDR3 spells CASSLEMTAHNEQFF. In nucleotides, the CDR3 is TGTGCCAGCAGCTTGGAAATGACAGCTCACAATGAGCAGTTCTTC.

The chain carries TRBV24-1 and TRBJ1-5; tentatively, D is TRBD1 (5 bases). Trimming removed 4 bases from V and 0 bases from J, with 18 bases in between. Germline CDR1 reads KGHDR; CDR2 reads SFDVKD. This CDR3 contains 18 residues. The CDR3, as DNA: TGTGCCACCAGTGACCAAACCGGGACTCACCGTAGCAATCAGCCCCAGCATTTT. Protein: CATSDQTGTHRSNQPQHF.

This clonotype has a count of ten or more. V usage is TRBV27 and J usage is TRBJ2-3; 9 bases align to TRBD2. Germline trimming cut 8 bases from V and 6 bases from J; bases unmatched to any gene: 9. Germline CDR1 is MNHEY and CDR2 is SMNVEV (reference sequence). The CDR3 length is 14 residues. The CDR3 coding sequence is TGTGCCAGCTTCCGGGGACTAGCAGGGGATACGCAGTATTTT. Protein: CASFRGLAGDTQYF.

A few counts support this clonotype. The chain uses TRBV25-1 and TRBJ2-1, with TRBD2 as a possible D gene (6 bases). V lost 2 bases, J lost 2 bases, and 10 bases lay in between. Germline CDR1 is MGHDK and CDR2 is SYGVNS. CDR3 length: 15 residues. CDR3 region: CASSEGGTTYNEQFF. DNA for the CDR3: TGTGCCAGCAGTGAAGGCGGGACCACCTACAATGAGCAGTTCTTC. The whole variable domain, remainder taken from reference TRBV25-1 and TRBJ2-1, is EADIYQTPRYLVIGTGKKITLECSQTMGHDKMYWYQQDPGMELHLIHYSYGVNSTEKGDLSSESTVSRIRTEHFPLTLESARPSHTSQYLCASSEGGTTYNEQFFGPGTRLTVL.

The genes are TRBV3-1 and TRBJ1-4, with TRBD1 identical over 7 bases. This CDR3 contains 15 residues. Trimming cost V 3 bases and J 8 bases; bases outside gene matches: 9. The germline V gene encodes CDR1 LGHDT and CDR2 YNNKEL (reference sequence). The CDR3 protein is CASSQVTGRREKLFF. The DNA of the CDR3 is TGTGCCAGCAGCCAGGTGACAGGGCGGCGAGAAAAACTGTTTTTT.

This clonotype was counted only a few times. The V call is TRBV6-1, the J call TRBJ2-5, with 10 bases aligning to TRBD2. V trimming: 7 bases; J trimming: 5 bases; junction bases outside the gene matches: 4. Germline V gene sequence: CDR1 MNHNS, CDR2 SASEGT. This CDR3 contains 13 residues. In DNA form, the CDR3 reads TGTGCCAGCACTAGCGGGAGCGGCGAGACCCAGTACTTC. Protein: CASTSGSGETQYF.

The chain combines TRBV28 with TRBJ2-1; no definite D call. Trimming removed 6 bases at V and 9 bases at J, with 6 bases between. CDR3 size: 10 residues. CDR1 and CDR2 from the germline V gene are MDHEN and SYDVKM. Written as DNA, the CDR3 is TGTGCCAGCAGGAGTGGTGAGCAGTTCTTC. Its translation: CASRSGEQFF.

The CDR3 DNA follows: TGCGCCAGCAGCTCAACTCCGGGACAGTCCAATCAGCCCCAGCATTTT. Translating gives CASSSTPGQSNQPQHF. V is TRBV5-1 and J is TRBJ1-5, with 7 bases lining up with TRBD1. With V trimmed by 3 bases and J by 3 bases, 9 bases remained unmatched. The CDR3 is made up of 16 amino acids. Germline V CDR1 and CDR2: SGHRS, YFSETQ.